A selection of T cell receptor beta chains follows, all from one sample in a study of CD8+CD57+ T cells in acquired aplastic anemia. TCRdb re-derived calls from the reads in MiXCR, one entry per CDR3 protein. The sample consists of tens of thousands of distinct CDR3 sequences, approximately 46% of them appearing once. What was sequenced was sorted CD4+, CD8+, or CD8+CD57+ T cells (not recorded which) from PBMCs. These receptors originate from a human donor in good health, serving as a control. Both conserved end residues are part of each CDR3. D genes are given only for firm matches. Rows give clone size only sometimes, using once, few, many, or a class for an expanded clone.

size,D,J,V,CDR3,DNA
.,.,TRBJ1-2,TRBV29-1,CSVEGSTNYGYTF,TGCAGCGTTGAGGGCTCTACTAACTATGGCTACACCTTC
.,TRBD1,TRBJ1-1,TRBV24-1,CATSGRGRRAFF,TGTGCCACCAGTGGGAGGGGGCGCAGGGCTTTCTTT
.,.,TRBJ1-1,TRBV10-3,CAISDSKNTEAFF,TGTGCCATCAGTGATTCAAAGAACACTGAAGCTTTCTTT
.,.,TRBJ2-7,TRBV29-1,CSVHSGSNSYEQYF,TGCAGCGTTCACTCAGGGTCCAACTCCTACGAGCAGTACTTC
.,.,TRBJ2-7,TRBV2,CASSLASQGYEQYF,TGTGCCAGCAGCCTAGCCTCCCAAGGCTACGAGCAGTACTTC
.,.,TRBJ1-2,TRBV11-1,CASSNGASIRGEANYGYTF,TGTGCCAGCAGCAATGGCGCATCTATCCGGGGGGAGGCAAACTATGGCTACACCTTC
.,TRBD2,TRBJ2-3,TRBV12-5,CASVRLAGGIGTQYF,TGTGCCAGCGTAAGACTAGCGGGGGGGATAGGTACGCAGTATTTT
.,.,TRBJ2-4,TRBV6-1,CARPGSGNIQYF,TGTGCCAGACCAGGATCCGGGAACATTCAGTACTTC
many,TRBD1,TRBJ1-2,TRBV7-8,CASSGQGDYGYTF,TGTGCCAGCAGCGGACAGGGGGACTATGGCTACACCTTC
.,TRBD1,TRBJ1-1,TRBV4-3,CASSQDSRGHTEAFF,TGCGCCAGCAGCCAAGATAGCAGGGGGCATACTGAAGCTTTCTTT
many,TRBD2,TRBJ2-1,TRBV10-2,CASSGGTSWYNEQFF,TGCGCCAGCAGTGGAGGGACTAGCTGGTACAATGAGCAGTTCTTC
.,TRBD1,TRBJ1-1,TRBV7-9,CASSIRTGEDTEAFF,TGTGCCAGCAGCATTCGGACAGGGGAGGACACTGAAGCTTTCTTT
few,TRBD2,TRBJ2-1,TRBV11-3,CASSLDSPGLAGGEQFF,TGTGCCAGCAGCTTAGATTCCCCCGGACTAGCGGGAGGTGAGCAGTTCTTC
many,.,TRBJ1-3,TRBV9,CASSESDVSSGNTIYF,TGTGCCAGCAGCGAATCGGACGTGAGCTCTGGAAACACCATATATTTT
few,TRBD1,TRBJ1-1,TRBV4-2,CASSPGQAHTEAFF,TGTGCCAGCAGCCCCGGACAGGCGCACACTGAAGCTTTCTTT
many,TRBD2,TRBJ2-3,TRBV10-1,CASSESWGTSGTDTQYF,TGCGCCAGCAGTGAGTCCTGGGGGACTAGCGGAACAGATACGCAGTATTTT
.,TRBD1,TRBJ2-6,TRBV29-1,CSVARTGGSGANVLTF,TGCAGCGTTGCGAGGACAGGAGGCTCTGGGGCCAACGTCCTGACTTTC
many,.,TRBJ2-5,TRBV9,CASSPEGTARETQYF,TGTGCCAGCAGCCCCGAGGGGACGGCCCGAGAGACCCAGTACTTC
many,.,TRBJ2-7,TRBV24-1,CATQQGPTYEQYF,TGTGCCACTCAACAGGGCCCTACCTACGAGCAGTACTTC
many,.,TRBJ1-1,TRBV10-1,CASSESSPTEERVGRDTEAFF,TGCGCCAGCAGTGAGTCGTCACCCACGGAAGAGCGGGTGGGCCGAGACACTGAAGCTTTCTTT
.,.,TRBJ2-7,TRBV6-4,CASSPTVPYEQYF,TGTGCCAGCAGCCCGACGGTACCCTACGAGCAGTACTTC
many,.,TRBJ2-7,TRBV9,CASSRGQSHEQYF,TGTGCCAGCAGTCGAGGACAGAGCCACGAGCAGTACTTC
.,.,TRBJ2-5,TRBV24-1,CATSDAGEQETQYF,TGTGCCACCAGTGACGCAGGGGAACAAGAGACCCAGTACTTC
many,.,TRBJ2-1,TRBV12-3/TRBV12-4,CASSWTAYNEQFF,TGTGCCAGCAGCTGGACAGCGTACAATGAGCAGTTCTTC
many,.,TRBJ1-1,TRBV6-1,CASSDYNTEAFF,TGTGCCAGCAGTGATTACAACACTGAAGCTTTCTTT
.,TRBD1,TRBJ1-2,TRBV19,CATWTGDPIYGYTF,TGTGCCACCTGGACAGGGGACCCTATCTATGGCTACACCTTC
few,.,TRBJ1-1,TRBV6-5,CASSSGREGPMNTEAFF,TGTGCCAGCAGTTCGGGGAGAGAGGGGCCGATGAACACTGAAGCTTTCTTT
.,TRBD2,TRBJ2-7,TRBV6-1,CASSATSGEFHEQYF,TGTGCCAGCAGTGCGACTAGCGGGGAGTTCCACGAGCAGTACTTC
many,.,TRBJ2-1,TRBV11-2,CASSLVGNEQFF,TGTGCCAGCAGCTTAGTGGGTAATGAGCAGTTCTTC
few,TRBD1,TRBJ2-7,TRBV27,CASSLQGDYEQYF,TGTGCCAGCAGTTTACAGGGGGACTACGAGCAGTACTTC
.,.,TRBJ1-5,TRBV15,CATSGNRDGPQHF,TGTGCCACCAGCGGTAACAGGGATGGGCCCCAGCATTTT
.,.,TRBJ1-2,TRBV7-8,CASSPRETGHPYGYTF,TGTGCCAGCAGTCCGAGGGAGACAGGCCACCCCTATGGCTACACCTTC
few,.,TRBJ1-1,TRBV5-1,CASSVAQGNTEAFF,TGCGCCAGCAGCGTCGCCCAGGGTAACACTGAAGCTTTCTTT
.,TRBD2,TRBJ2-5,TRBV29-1,CSADGLAGYQETQYF,TGCAGCGCCGACGGACTAGCGGGTTACCAAGAGACCCAGTACTTC
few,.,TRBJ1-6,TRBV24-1,CATSDGPNSPLHF,TGTGCCACCAGTGATGGACCAAATTCACCCCTCCACTTT
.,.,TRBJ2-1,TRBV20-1,CSARLATKLDNEQFF,TGCAGTGCTAGACTAGCGACTAAGCTAGACAATGAGCAGTTCTTC
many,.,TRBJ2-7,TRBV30,CAWEEGGYEQYF,TGTGCCTGGGAGGAGGGAGGTTACGAGCAGTACTTC
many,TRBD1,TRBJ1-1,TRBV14,CASSQNPRGIPNTEAFF,TGTGCCAGCAGCCAAAACCCCAGGGGGATCCCGAACACTGAAGCTTTCTTT
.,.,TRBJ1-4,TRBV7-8,CASSHRIGEKLFF,TGTGCCAGCAGCCACAGGATCGGTGAAAAACTGTTTTTT
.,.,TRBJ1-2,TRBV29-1,CSVRVLANYGYTF,TGCAGCGTTCGAGTCTTAGCTAACTATGGCTACACCTTC
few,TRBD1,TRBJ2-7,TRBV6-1,CASRVTERGQYEQYF,TGTGCCAGCAGAGTTACAGAGAGGGGGCAGTACGAGCAGTACTTC
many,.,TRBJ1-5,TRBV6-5,CASSYRGDQPQHF,TGTGCCAGCAGTTACAGGGGTGATCAGCCCCAGCATTTT
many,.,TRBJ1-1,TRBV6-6,CASTEGGEAFF,TGTGCCAGCACCGAGGGGGGTGAAGCTTTCTTT
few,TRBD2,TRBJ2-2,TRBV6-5,CASSFGGVGDVFF,TGTGCCAGCAGTTTCGGGGGGGTGGGGGACGTGTTTTTT
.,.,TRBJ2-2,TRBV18,CASSPPGAGELFF,TGTGCCAGCTCACCTCCTGGGGCCGGGGAGCTGTTTTTT
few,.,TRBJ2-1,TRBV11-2,CASSPTPRSYNEQFF,TGTGCCAGCTCACCAACCCCACGCTCCTACAATGAGCAGTTCTTC
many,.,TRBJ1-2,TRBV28,CASRAGSNYGYTF,TGTGCCAGCAGGGCAGGGAGTAACTATGGCTACACCTTC
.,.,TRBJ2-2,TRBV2,CASRAGELFF,TGTGCCAGCAGAGCCGGGGAGCTGTTTTTT
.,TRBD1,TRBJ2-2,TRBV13,CASSSQGTGSNTGELFF,TGTGCCAGCAGCTCACAAGGGACAGGGAGTAACACCGGGGAGCTGTTTTTT
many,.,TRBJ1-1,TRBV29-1,CSGVPTNTEAFF,TGCAGCGGGGTTCCTACCAACACTGAAGCTTTCTTT
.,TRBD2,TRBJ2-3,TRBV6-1,CASSRLAGGLADTQYF,TGTGCCAGCAGCCGACTAGCGGGGGGGCTGGCAGATACGCAGTATTTT
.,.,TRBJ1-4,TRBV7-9,CASSPQTSRGEKLFF,TGTGCCAGCAGCCCGCAGACAAGTCGAGGTGAAAAACTGTTTTTT
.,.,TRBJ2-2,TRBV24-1,CATSDRPVGELFF,TGTGCCACCAGTGACCGACCGGTCGGGGAGCTGTTTTTT
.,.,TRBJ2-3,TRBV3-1,CASSQFREDTQYF,TGTGCCAGCAGCCAATTTAGGGAAGATACGCAGTATTTT
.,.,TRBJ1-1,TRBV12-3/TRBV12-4,CASSLYATEGGTEAFF,TGTGCCAGCAGTTTATACGCCACAGAAGGGGGCACTGAAGCTTTCTTT
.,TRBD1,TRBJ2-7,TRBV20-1,CSASSSDRDYEQYF,TGCAGTGCCAGCAGCTCGGACAGGGACTACGAGCAGTACTTC
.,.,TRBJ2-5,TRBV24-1,CATGGAAETQYF,TGTGCCACCGGGGGCGCGGCAGAGACCCAGTACTTC
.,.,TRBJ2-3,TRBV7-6,CASSLVLTSTDTQYF,TGTGCCAGCAGCTTAGTCCTGACTAGCACAGATACGCAGTATTTT
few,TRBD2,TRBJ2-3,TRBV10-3,CAISESTSGAHTDTQYF,TGTGCCATCAGTGAGTCAACTAGCGGTGCCCACACAGATACGCAGTATTTT
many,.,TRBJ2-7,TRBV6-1,CASSGISYEQYF,TGTGCCAGCAGTGGGATCTCCTACGAGCAGTACTTC